Each of the 25 T cell receptor beta chains below was sequenced from the same sample in a study of blood T cell repertoires in COVID-19. Generated by immunoSEQ multiplex PCR, the TCRdb table keeps only in-frame clones and is missing some. The data contain 170,000 or so clones, roughly 90% of them singletons. The sequenced sample consisted of peripheral blood. The receptor source for this set is a man aged 50-59 years with acute or convalescent COVID-19.

The rearrangement joins TRBV5-4 to TRBJ2-5; D ambiguous. From germline, CDR1 is SGHNT and CDR2 YYREEE (reference sequence). The CDR3 is 17 amino acids. V gave up 0 bases and J gave up 5 bases, with 20 bases separating them. The CDR3 spells CASSLGGQPSLGETQYF. The CDR3, as DNA: TGTGCCAGCAGCTTGGGCGGTCAGCCAAGCTTGGGTGAGACCCAGTACTTC.

The gene calls are TRBV5-1 and TRBJ2-7, with 16 bases matching TRBD2. This CDR3 spans 15 amino acids. Germline CDR1 reads SGHRS; CDR2 reads YFSETQ. V was clipped by 4 bases and J by 6 bases; unmatched bases: 4. The CDR3 coding sequence is TGCGCCAGCAGCCCCGGGACTAGCGGGGGGGTCGAGCAGTACGTC. Translated, it gives CASSPGTSGGVEQYV.

The rearrangement links TRBV7-3 to TRBJ2-7; 8 nucleotides match TRBD2. With 3 bases clipped from V and 0 bases from J, the junction kept 7 bases outside the gene matches. The V gene's germline CDR1 is SGHTA and CDR2 FQGTGA. The CDR3 runs to 16 residues. The chain's CDR3 is CASSLGTSGDSYEQYF. The CDR3 DNA follows: TGTGCCAGCAGCTTGGGAACTAGCGGAGACTCCTACGAGCAGTACTTC.

The chain joins TRBV9 to TRBJ2-1; D call uncertain. The ends were cut back, 4 bases at V and 2 bases at J, with 4 bases in the middle. The germline V gene encodes CDR1 SGDLS and CDR2 YYNGEE. This CDR3 is built from 12 residues. The CDR3 loop reads CASSSTYNEQFF. The CDR3 region has the DNA TGTGCCAGCAGCTCCACCTACAATGAGCAGTTCTTC.

This rearrangement joins TRBV24-1 to TRBJ2-3; TRBD1 matches at 10 bases. The germline V gene encodes CDR1 KGHDR and CDR2 SFDVKD. The CDR3 extends over 16 amino acids. Trimming at V came to 1 base and at J to 4 bases, leaving 4 bases not matched to a gene. CDR3 region: CATSDLDRGRADTQYF. CDR3 DNA: TGTGCCACCAGTGATTTAGACAGGGGGCGCGCAGATACGCAGTATTTT.

The chain uses TRBV11-3 and TRBJ2-1, with 8 bases matching TRBD2. This CDR3 region has 12 residues. J lost 10 bases, V lost 5 bases, and 4 bases had no gene match. Germline CDR1 and CDR2: SGHNT and YENEEA. The CDR3 spells CASSHSGDEQFF. The DNA of the CDR3 is TGTGCCAGCAGCCATAGCGGGGACGAGCAGTTCTTC. Drawing the rest from reference TRBV11-3 and TRBJ2-1, the complete variable domain is EAGVVQSPRYKIIEKKQPVAFWCNPISGHNTLYWYLQNLGQGPELLIRYENEEAVDDSQLPKDRFSAERLKGVDSTLKIQPAELGDSAVYLCASSHSGDEQFFGPGTRLTVL.

This chain links TRBV4-1 with TRBJ2-7, with 8 bases lining up with TRBD2. The CDR3 extends over 15 amino acids. V trimming: 2 bases; J trimming: 1 base; junction bases outside the gene matches: 4. The germline CDR1 and CDR2 sequences are MGHRA and YSYEKL. CDR3 residues: CASSQLSGNSYEQYF. The CDR3 nucleotides are TGCGCCAGCAGCCAACTTAGCGGGAATTCCTACGAGCAGTACTTC.

The V gene is TRBV2, the J gene TRBJ2-4; D call uncertain. The CDR3 extends over 16 amino acids. Trimming shortened V by 4 bases and J by 1 base, and 14 bases separated the two germline ends. In germline, CDR1 is SNHLY, CDR2 FYNNEI. The CDR3 DNA is TGTGCCAGCAGTGGTTTTAACAGTAGGGCCAAAAACATTCAGTACTTC. It is translated as CASSGFNSRAKNIQYF.

The rearrangement uses TRBV30 and TRBJ1-2, with D possibly TRBD1 on 6 matching bases. The CDR3 length is 14 residues. CDR1 is GTSNPN and CDR2 is SVGIG in the germline V gene (reference sequence). V lost 4 bases and J 4 bases, leaving 16 bases between the germline ends. The CDR3 DNA reads TGTGCCTGGACACTACAGGGTTACAGCTATGGCTACACCTTC. Translating it yields CAWTLQGYSYGYTF.

The CDR3 nucleotides read TGTGCCTCAAACTCAGGGTCTTCTAATGAAAAACTGTTTTTT. Its protein is CASNSGSSNEKLFF. V gene TRBV30 combines with J gene TRBJ1-4, with D possibly being TRBD1 (5 bases). Germline V CDR1 and CDR2: GTSNPN, SVGIG (reference sequence). V was pared by 7 bases and J by 3 bases, with 15 bases between. The CDR3 sequence is 14 residues long.

This chain connects TRBV5-4 to TRBJ2-1; maybe TRBD2 (6 bases). The CDR3 runs to 15 residues. V dropped 2 bases and J dropped 7 bases, with 16 bases sitting between them. The germline V gene encodes CDR1 SGHNT and CDR2 YYREEE (reference sequence). CDR3 DNA sequence: TGTGCCAGCAGCTTTTACGCGGGACTTTCAAATGAGCAGTTCTTC. Translated, it gives CASSFYAGLSNEQFF.

J is TRBJ2-1 and V is TRBV4-3; maybe TRBD2 (6 bases). CDR3 length: 15 residues. CDR1 is LGHNA and CDR2 is YSLEER in the germline V gene. Between the trimmed V and J ends, which lost 3 bases and 0 bases, there was a span of 9 bases. CDR3 in amino acids: CASSQVADSYNEQFF. As DNA, the CDR3 is TGCGCCAGCAGCCAGGTAGCGGACTCCTACAATGAGCAGTTCTTC.

This chain uses TRBV18 with TRBJ1-1; TRBD1 agrees at 8 bases. After removal of 10 bases from V and 5 bases from J, the junction contained 3 bases not matched to a gene. Germline V gene sequence: CDR1 KGHSH, CDR2 LQKENI. CDR3 size: 11 residues. CDR3 nucleotides: TGTGCCACTACAGGGGGGACTGAAGCTTTCTTT. It codes for CATTGGTEAFF. Looking up the rest from reference TRBV18 and TRBJ1-1 gives the full variable domain: NAGVMQNPRHLVRRRGQEARLRCSPMKGHSHVYWYRQLPEEGLKFMVYLQKENIIDESGMPKERFSAEFPKEGPSILRIQQVVRGDSAAYFCATTGGTEAFFGQGTRLTVV.

The genes are TRBV9 and TRBJ1-1, with no clear D. V lost 0 bases, J lost 1 base, and 16 bases lay in between. Germline V gene lookup returns CDR1 SGDLS and CDR2 YYNGEE. This CDR3 contains 17 residues. The CDR3 nucleotides read TGTGCCAGCAGCGTAGAACCCCTTGATTGGAGGAACACTGAAGCTTTCTTT. It is translated as CASSVEPLDWRNTEAFF.

The gene calls are TRBV20-1 and TRBJ1-1; unclear D gene. Germline V gene sequence: CDR1 DFQATT, CDR2 SNEGSKA (reference sequence). Trimming removed 3 bases at V and 3 bases at J, with 8 bases between. The CDR3 extends over 12 amino acids. The CDR3 loop is CSASLRDTEAFF. In nucleotides, the CDR3 is TGCAGTGCTAGTTTACGGGACACTGAAGCTTTCTTT.

CDR3: CAGSGGAADTQYF. The CDR3 region has the DNA TGTGCCGGTAGCGGGGGGGCAGCAGATACGCAGTATTTT. The chain recombines TRBV30 with TRBJ2-3; 11 bases match TRBD2. The CDR3 contains 13 residues. Trimming at V came to 8 bases and at J to 4 bases, leaving 5 bases not matched to a gene. Per germline, CDR1 GTSNPN and CDR2 SVGIG (reference sequence).

This chain joins TRBV4-1 and TRBJ1-1, with 7 bases fitting TRBD1. The germline V gene has CDR1 MGHRA and CDR2 YSYEKL. CDR3 length: 14 residues. With 3 bases clipped from V and 4 bases from J, the junction kept 5 bases outside the gene matches. The CDR3 reads CASSHVTGSTEAFF. The CDR3 nucleotides read TGCGCCAGCAGCCACGTGACAGGGAGCACTGAAGCTTTCTTT.

The chain combines TRBV30 with TRBJ2-5, with TRBD2 matching 16 bases. This CDR3 spans 15 amino acids. CDR1 is GTSNPN and CDR2 is SVGIG in the germline V gene (reference sequence). The V segment lost 7 bases and the J segment 5 bases; nucleotides outside the gene matches: 7. CDR3 protein: CAFGTSGRAGETQYF. In nucleotides, the CDR3 is TGTGCCTTTGGGACTAGCGGGAGGGCCGGGGAGACCCAGTACTTC.

This clone was detected once. The chain carries TRBV2 and TRBJ2-1; D unresolved. Germline V gene data show CDR1 as SNHLY and CDR2 as FYNNEI. Trimming took 6 bases from V and 0 from J, leaving 9 bases between them. The CDR3 has 14 residues. CDR3 protein: CASRGRSSYNEQFF. The CDR3 coding sequence is TGTGCCAGCAGGGGCAGAAGCTCCTACAATGAGCAGTTCTTC.

This clone was seen once. The chain is built from TRBV7-9 and TRBJ2-3, with 7 nucleotides matching TRBD2. The CDR3 runs 18 residues. V gave up 5 bases and J gave up 2 bases; unmatched junction bases: 16. Germline lookup yields CDR1 SEHNR and CDR2 FQNEAQ (reference sequence). CDR3 nucleotide sequence: TGTGCCAGCAGCCGTGACTGGCATGGGGAGGGAGCCACAGATACGCAGTATTTT. Translating gives CASSRDWHGEGATDTQYF. Full variable domain (remainder filled in from reference TRBV7-9 and TRBJ2-3): DTGVSQNPRHKITKRGQNVTFRCDPISEHNRLYWYRQTLGQGPEFLTYFQNEAQLEKSRLLSDRFSAERPKGSFSTLEIQRTEQGDSAMYLCASSRDWHGEGATDTQYFGPGTRLTVL.

This clone was seen just once. The J gene is TRBJ2-1, the V gene TRBV7-8; the D gene is possibly TRBD2 (5 bases). The CDR3 consists of 18 residues. The ends were cut back, 1 base at V and 4 bases at J, with 20 bases in the middle. Germline lookup yields CDR1 SGHVS and CDR2 FQNEAQ. The CDR3 DNA reads TGTGCCAGCAGCTTAGAGGGTTTCGCTAGCCGAGGGTACAATGAGCAGTTCTTC. Protein sequence: CASSLEGFASRGYNEQFF. The variable domain in full, completed from reference TRBV7-8 and TRBJ2-1, reads GAGVSQSPRYKVAKRGQDVALRCDPISGHVSLFWYQQALGQGPEFLTYFQNEAQLDKSGLPSDRFFAERPEGSVSTLKIQRTQQEDSAVYLCASSLEGFASRGYNEQFFGPGTRLTVL.

The rearrangement uses TRBV28 and TRBJ1-5; D unresolved. The CDR3 is 16 residues long. Looked up from germline, CDR1 is MDHEN and CDR2 is SYDVKM. Trimming removed 2 bases at V and 0 bases at J, with 11 bases between. The CDR3 protein is CASSLGQLNSNQPQHF. The CDR3 nucleotides are TGTGCCAGCAGTTTAGGGCAGCTCAATAGCAATCAGCCCCAGCATTTT. The whole variable domain, remainder taken from reference TRBV28 and TRBJ1-5, is DVKVTQSSRYLVKRTGEKVFLECVQDMDHENMFWYRQDPGLGLRLIYFSYDVKMKEKGDIPEGYSVSREKKERFSLILESASTNQTSMYLCASSLGQLNSNQPQHFGDGTRLSIL.

DNA for the CDR3: TGTGCCAGTAGAGCTAGCGGGAGCTCCTACAATGAGCAGTTCTTC. Its protein is CASRASGSSYNEQFF. The chain combines TRBV19 with TRBJ2-1, with 10 bases aligning to TRBD2. Germline V gene lookup returns CDR1 LNHDA and CDR2 SQIVND (reference sequence). V lost 6 bases to trimming and J lost 0 bases; unmatched junction nucleotides: 2. CDR3 length equals 15 residues.

This rearrangement joins TRBV5-1 to TRBJ1-1; D is uncertain. Germline-derived CDR1 and CDR2 are SGHRS and YFSETQ. This CDR3 contains 13 residues. V was pared by 5 bases and J by 3 bases, with 11 bases between. CDR3: CASSFLRDTEAFF. CDR3 nucleotides: TGCGCCAGCAGTTTTCTTAGAGACACTGAAGCTTTCTTT.

The chain is built from TRBV7-9 and TRBJ1-6; TRBD1 matches 10 bases. Germline assignment: CDR1 SEHNR and CDR2 FQNEAQ (reference sequence). The CDR3 consists of 16 residues. The ends lost 5 bases at V and 7 bases at J; junction bases unmatched: 8. CDR3 nucleotides: TGTGCCAGCAGCCCGGACAGGGGGTTTTTAAATTCACCCCTCCACTTT. It is translated as CASSPDRGFLNSPLHF.